This T cell receptor beta chain was captured in a study of shared clonotypes between healthy human individuals. Study-wide context: The donors, two women and three men, were aged 18 to 49. Study results and caveats: Depth of sequencing was expected to influence donor clonotype sharing.

Regarding this clone: Its target is not known.

Germline V lookup: CDR1 SGHRS, CDR2 YFSETQ. V was clipped by 8 bases and J by 4 bases; unmatched bases: 5. The CDR3 loop spans 13 amino acids. This was a deep-level run. Produced via immunoSEQ multiplex PCR; TCRdb's table is partial and in-frame only. The sample gives 2 million to 2.5 million clones, about nine tenths of which show up once; approximately 0.4% is in the top ten. The receptor comes from a young man in good health. Some clones in this sample may be carry-over from other donors' samples. V gene TRBV5-1 combines with J gene TRBJ2-2, with TRBD1 matching 7 bases. Sequencing used naive CD4+ T cells from PBMCs. The sample's subset: CD45RA+ positively selected. The CDR3 here is CASRDSFTGELFF. The CDR3 region has the DNA TGCGCCAGTCGGGACAGCTTCACCGGGGAGCTGTTTTTT.